A single T cell receptor beta chain is shown here with its context. The entry originates in a study of control samples from healthy donors and cancer patients. V dropped 3 bases and J dropped 5 bases, with 13 bases sitting between them. The CDR3 totals 15 residues. Germline-derived CDR1 and CDR2 are WSHSY and SAAADI. The repertoire was sequenced with immunoSEQ multiplex PCR; TCRdb's copy has only in-frame clones and lacks some. The sample carries roughly 24,000 clones, 82% recorded once. The clonotype was recovered from a man in his 60s with colorectal cancer. Sequencing input: PBMCs. This rearrangement joins TRBV10-2 to TRBJ1-4; unclear D gene. The CDR3 DNA follows: TGCGCCAGCAGTGATTGGCAGGAGGGAAATGAAAAACTGTTTTTT. Amino acid sequence: CASSDWQEGNEKLFF.